These 20 T cell receptor beta chains were all obtained from the same sample, sequenced in a study of PD-1 blockade in classical Hodgkin lymphoma. Autologous stem cell transplantation was followed by relapse in every patient, and brentuximab vedotin exposure varied. The repertoire was sequenced with immunoSEQ multiplex PCR; TCRdb's copy has only in-frame clones and lacks some. This repertoire shows about 43,000 clones, around 66% found once; its top ten account for 9.5% to 12%. Source: peripheral blood mononuclear cells (PBMCs), taken at baseline. These receptor sequences come from a human donor with classical Hodgkin lymphoma.

The V call is TRBV13, the J call TRBJ1-5; 8 positions match TRBD1. The germline CDR1 and CDR2 sequences are PRHDT and FYEKMQ (reference sequence). CDR3 length: 14 residues. The junction had 0 bases not matched to a gene; V was cut back by 3 bases and J by 2 bases. This CDR3 reads CASSLGQGNQPQHF. CDR3 DNA sequence: TGTGCCAGCAGCTTGGGACAGGGCAATCAGCCCCAGCATTTT.

The rearrangement uses TRBV5-1 and TRBJ2-1; D possibly corresponds to TRBD1 (6 bases). The V and J ends lost 4 bases and 2 bases respectively, with 19 bases between them. The CDR3 runs 17 residues. The germline gives CDR1 SGHRS, CDR2 YFSETQ. CDR3 in amino acids: CASSEFSGASPYNEQFF. The CDR3 nucleotides read TGCGCCAGCAGCGAGTTCTCAGGGGCGAGCCCCTACAATGAGCAGTTCTTC. Looking up the rest from reference TRBV5-1 and TRBJ2-1 gives the full variable domain: KAGVTQTPRYLIKTRGQQVTLSCSPISGHRSVSWYQQTPGQGLQFLFEYFSETQRNKGNFPGRFSGRQFSNSRSEMNVSTLELGDSALYLCASSEFSGASPYNEQFFGPGTRLTVL.

The chain carries TRBV7-3 and TRBJ2-7, with D possibly matching TRBD1 (6 bases). Per the germline V gene, CDR1 is SGHTA and CDR2 is FQGTGA. The CDR3 contains 14 residues. The V end lost 2 bases, the J end lost 2 bases, and 10 bases lay between the germline ends. The CDR3 bases are TGTGCCAGCAGCTTAGCAACAGGGCCCTACGAGCAGTACTTC. Protein: CASSLATGPYEQYF.

V is TRBV27 and J is TRBJ2-3; 7 bases fit TRBD1. Germline CDR1 and CDR2: MNHEY and SMNVEV (reference sequence). J was trimmed by 1 base and V by 0 bases; bases with no gene match: 13. The length of the CDR3 is 19 residues. CDR3 DNA sequence: TGTGCCAGCAGTTTATCGAGTGGACAGGCCTCTCTTGGCACAGATACGCAGTATTTT. Its protein product is CASSLSSGQASLGTDTQYF.

A note on this clone: Other DNA sequences from this sample encode an identical CDR3 as well. This chain joins TRBV18 and TRBJ2-2, with unresolved D. Germline V gene sequence: CDR1 KGHSH, CDR2 LQKENI. The CDR3 contains 13 residues. The V gene lost 0 bases and the J gene lost 1 base, with 0 bases spanning the gap. The CDR3 reads CASSPPNTGELFF. CDR3 nucleotide sequence: TGTGCCAGCTCACCACCGAACACCGGGGAGCTGTTTTTT.

The chain joins TRBV19 to TRBJ2-2; D might be TRBD2 (7 bases). Germline CDR1 LNHDA, CDR2 SQIVND (reference sequence). Trimming stripped 5 bases from V and 4 bases from J, with 17 bases between. The CDR3 spans 16 residues. CDR3 nucleotide sequence: TGTGCCAGTAGTCCCTTCGGGGGGCTCGGCACCGGGGAGCTGTTTTTT. Its translation: CASSPFGGLGTGELFF. Complete variable domain (other parts from reference TRBV19 and TRBJ2-2): DGGITQSPKYLFRKEGQNVTLSCEQNLNHDAMYWYRQDPGQGLRLIYYSQIVNDFQKGDIAEGYSVSREKKESFPLTVTSAQKNPTAFYLCASSPFGGLGTGELFFGEGSRLTVL.

The rearrangement uses TRBV5-1 and TRBJ1-1; D perhaps matches TRBD1 (5 bases). V lost 2 bases, J lost 2 bases, and 19 bases lay in between. Germline CDR1 and CDR2: SGHRS and YFSETQ. The CDR3 is 17 residues long. CDR3 DNA: TGCGCCAGCAGCTTAGAGCAGGGACCACCATTAAACACTGAAGCTTTCTTT. It is translated as CASSLEQGPPLNTEAFF.

About this clone itself: One end of the junction varies from germline; a read error may be responsible. This chain connects TRBV18 to TRBJ2-2; no definite D call. Germline CDR1 reads KGHSH; CDR2 reads LQKENI. CDR3 length: 15 amino acids. The CDR3 coding sequence is TGTGCCAGCACACCACCTTCCGTCCCGGCCGGGGAGCTGTTTTTT. This codes for CASTPPSVPAGELFF.

The chain is built from TRBV6-1 and TRBJ1-1; D call uncertain. Trimming took off 4 bases at V and 1 base at J, with 4 bases between the two ends. The CDR3 runs to 12 residues. Per germline, CDR1 MNHNS and CDR2 SASEGT. CDR3 coding DNA: TGTGCCAGCAGTGGGCAGAACACTGAAGCTTTCTTT. Its protein product is CASSGQNTEAFF.

The chain is built from TRBV6-1 and TRBJ2-5; perhaps TRBD1 as D (6 bases). This CDR3 has 14 amino acids. The germline gives CDR1 MNHNS, CDR2 SASEGT. Trimming cost V 2 bases and J 4 bases, with 11 bases left between them. The CDR3 DNA is TGTGCCAGCAGTGAAAGGGGGTGGTCAGAGACCCAGTACTTC. It is translated as CASSERGWSETQYF.

V usage is TRBV19 and J usage is TRBJ1-3; 9 positions match TRBD1. The CDR3 has 17 residues. In germline, CDR1 is LNHDA, CDR2 SQIVND (reference sequence). V lost 4 bases, J lost 3 bases, and 10 bases stayed unmatched. CDR3 sequence (DNA): TGTGCCAGTAGTACCGGGACAGGGAGCCTCTTTGGAAACACCATATATTTT. This translates into CASSTGTGSLFGNTIYF.

This chain uses TRBV7-9 with TRBJ2-3; the D is unclear. The CDR3 consists of 15 residues. V was pared by 0 bases and J by 0 bases, with 7 bases between. The germline V gene encodes CDR1 SEHNR and CDR2 FQNEAQ (reference sequence). CDR3 protein: CASSLAGPSTDTQYF. DNA of the CDR3: TGTGCCAGCAGCTTAGCGGGTCCTAGCACAGATACGCAGTATTTT.

The chain employs TRBV5-1 and TRBJ1-3; D is unclear. The CDR3 consists of 15 residues. V was clipped by 0 bases and J by 0 bases, with 7 bases between them. CDR1 and CDR2 from the germline V gene are SGHRS and YFSETQ. The CDR3 DNA reads as TGCGCCAGCAGCTTGGGCCTTTTCTCTGGAAACACCATATATTTT. This codes for CASSLGLFSGNTIYF.

The V and J genes are TRBV6-6 and TRBJ1-1; D unresolved. Germline CDR1 is MNHNY and CDR2 is SVGAGI (reference sequence). The CDR3 has 14 amino acids. V shed 4 bases and J shed 2 bases, with 11 bases lying between them. The CDR3: CASSFKVGNTEAFF. CDR3 bases: TGTGCCAGCAGTTTTAAGGTCGGCAACACTGAAGCTTTCTTT.

DNA for the CDR3: TGTGCCAGCAGCGTAGATGGGAGCGGGTCCTACGAGCAGTACTTC. It is translated as CASSVDGSGSYEQYF. The chain couples TRBV9 to TRBJ2-7; tentatively, D is TRBD2 (6 bases). CDR3 length: 15 amino acids. The germline V and J ends were trimmed by 0 bases and 1 base, with 11 bases remaining between them. The germline V gene has CDR1 SGDLS and CDR2 YYNGEE.

This sequence joins TRBV5-1 and TRBJ2-7, with 8 bases that match TRBD1. Losses at the gene ends were 4 bases for V and 6 bases for J; bases not matched to a gene: 9. This CDR3 has 14 amino acids. CDR1 is SGHRS and CDR2 is YFSETQ in the germline V gene. The CDR3: CASSVGQGLGEQYF. In nucleotides, the CDR3 is TGCGCCAGCAGCGTCGGACAGGGTCTTGGCGAGCAGTACTTC.

The rearrangement links TRBV9 to TRBJ1-1; tentative D call: TRBD1 (5 bases). There are 13 residues in the CDR3. Per the germline V gene, CDR1 is SGDLS and CDR2 is YYNGEE. Between the trimmed V and J ends, which lost 0 bases and 10 bases, there was a span of 13 bases. The CDR3 sequence is CASSVARDGGAFF. The CDR3 bases are TGTGCCAGCAGCGTAGCCAGGGATGGAGGAGCTTTCTTT.

In nucleotides, the CDR3 is TGCAGCGTTGCCCCTTTCGAGGGTTCACCCCTCCACTTT. It yields the protein CSVAPFEGSPLHF. The rearrangement joins TRBV29-1 to TRBJ1-6, with D uncertain. V was pared by 4 bases and J by 9 bases, with 13 bases between. Per germline, CDR1 SQVTM and CDR2 ANQGSEA. The CDR3 length is 13 residues.

The chain combines TRBV7-9 with TRBJ1-2; the D is unclear. The germline gives CDR1 SEHNR, CDR2 FQNEAQ (reference sequence). The CDR3 runs to 11 residues. Trimming stripped 2 bases from V and 6 bases from J, with 4 bases between. The CDR3 nucleotides are TGTGCCAGCAGCTTACTAAATGGCTACACCTTC. Its translation is CASSLLNGYTF. Together with reference TRBV7-9 and TRBJ1-2, the CDR3 gives the full variable domain: DTGVSQNPRHKITKRGQNVTFRCDPISEHNRLYWYRQTLGQGPEFLTYFQNEAQLEKSRLLSDRFSAERPKGSFSTLEIQRTEQGDSAMYLCASSLLNGYTFGSGTRLTVV.

The chain couples TRBV6-6 to TRBJ1-2; D may be TRBD1 (5 bases). V dropped 2 bases and J dropped 4 bases, with 14 bases sitting between them. CDR3 length equals 15 residues. The germline gives CDR1 MNHNY, CDR2 SVGAGI (reference sequence). The CDR3 region is CASSYEVTGGYGYTF. In DNA, the CDR3 is TGTGCCAGCAGTTACGAGGTGACGGGGGGCTATGGCTACACCTTC.